The T cell receptor (beta chain) described here comes from a study of beta chain features in type 1 diabetes. Reverse transcription of all isolated RNA meant that expressed TCRB transcripts were sequenced. Millions of reads were obtained on average from naive, central memory and regulatory T cell samples. Using immunoSEQ multiplex PCR, the repertoire was profiled, and TCRdb retains in-frame clones only, with some absent. The repertoire holds 120,000 to 150,000 clones, with more than 10% as singletons. Per germline, CDR1 SQVTM and CDR2 ANQGSEA. The CDR3 contains 10 residues. This clone was counted a few times. The antigen remains unidentified. A read error may account for a junction end that differs from germline. Findings and caveats of the study: The VDJ junctions of type 1 diabetes patients carried fewer insertions and more deletions. In all four CD4+ subsets, TCRB CDR3 length was significantly, moderately reduced in type 1 diabetes.

The chain joins TRBV29-1 to TRBJ1-2; D remains ambiguous. The sequence came from a man younger than 35 with type 1 diabetes. The specimen sequenced was central memory CD4+ T cells from blood. This CDR3 reads CSVDSGGKAF. CDR3 coding DNA: TGCAGCGTTGACAGCGGAGGCAAGGCCTTC.